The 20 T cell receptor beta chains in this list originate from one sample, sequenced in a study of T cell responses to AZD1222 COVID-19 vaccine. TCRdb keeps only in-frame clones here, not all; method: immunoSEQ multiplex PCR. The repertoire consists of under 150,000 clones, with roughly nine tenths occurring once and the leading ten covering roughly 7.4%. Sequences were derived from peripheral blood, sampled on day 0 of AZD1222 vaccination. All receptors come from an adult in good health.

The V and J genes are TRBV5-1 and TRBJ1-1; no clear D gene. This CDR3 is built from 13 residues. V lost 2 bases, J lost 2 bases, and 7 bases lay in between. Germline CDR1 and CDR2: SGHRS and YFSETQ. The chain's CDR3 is CASSFEENTEAFF. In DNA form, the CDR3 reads TGCGCCAGCAGCTTTGAAGAAAACACTGAAGCTTTCTTT.

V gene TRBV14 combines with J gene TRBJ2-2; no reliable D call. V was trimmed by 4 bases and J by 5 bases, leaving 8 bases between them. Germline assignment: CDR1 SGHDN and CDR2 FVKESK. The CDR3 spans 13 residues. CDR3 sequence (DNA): TGTGCCAGCAGCCCGAGGCGTACCGGGGAGCTGTTTTTT. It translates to CASSPRRTGELFF.

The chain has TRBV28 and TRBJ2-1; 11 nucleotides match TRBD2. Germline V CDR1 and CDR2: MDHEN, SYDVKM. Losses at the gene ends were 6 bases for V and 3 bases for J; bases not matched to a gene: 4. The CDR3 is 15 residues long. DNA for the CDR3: TGTGCCAGCAGCCGAACTAGCGGGAGCTACAATGAGCAGTTCTTC. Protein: CASSRTSGSYNEQFF.

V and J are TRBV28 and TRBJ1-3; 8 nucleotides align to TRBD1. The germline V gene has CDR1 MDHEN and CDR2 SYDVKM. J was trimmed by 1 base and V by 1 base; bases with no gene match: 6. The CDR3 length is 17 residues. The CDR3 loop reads CASSLSLRTGSGNTIYF. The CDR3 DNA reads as TGTGCCAGCAGTTTATCTCTTAGGACAGGGTCTGGAAACACCATATATTTT.

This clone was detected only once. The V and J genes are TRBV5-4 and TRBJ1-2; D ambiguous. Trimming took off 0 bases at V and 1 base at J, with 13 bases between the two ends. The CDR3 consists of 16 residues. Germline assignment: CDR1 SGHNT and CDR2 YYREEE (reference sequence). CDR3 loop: CASSLDGRDHNYGYTF. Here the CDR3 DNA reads TGTGCCAGCAGCTTGGACGGAAGAGACCATAACTATGGCTACACCTTC.

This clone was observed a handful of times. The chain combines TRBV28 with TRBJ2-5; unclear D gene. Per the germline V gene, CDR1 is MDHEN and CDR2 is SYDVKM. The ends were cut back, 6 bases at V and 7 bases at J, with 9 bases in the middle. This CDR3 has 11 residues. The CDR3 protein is CASSRLGTQYF. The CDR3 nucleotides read TGTGCCAGCAGCCGCTTGGGGACCCAGTACTTC.

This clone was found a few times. CDR3 sequence: CASSQVRQGSYEQYF. For the CDR3, the DNA is TGCGCCAGCAGCCAAGTTAGGCAGGGCTCCTACGAGCAGTACTTC. The chain recombines TRBV4-1 with TRBJ2-7; possibly TRBD1 for D (5 bases). Germline loops: CDR1 MGHRA, CDR2 YSYEKL. There are 15 residues in the CDR3. Trimming took 1 base from V and 0 from J, leaving 10 bases between them.

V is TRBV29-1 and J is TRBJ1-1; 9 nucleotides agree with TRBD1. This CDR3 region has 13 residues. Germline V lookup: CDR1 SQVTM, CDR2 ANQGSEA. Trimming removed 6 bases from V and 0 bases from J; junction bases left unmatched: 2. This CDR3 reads CSVGDRVNTEAFF. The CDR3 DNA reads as TGCAGCGTCGGGGACAGGGTGAACACTGAAGCTTTCTTT.

CDR3 region: CASSPYISGSPGYNEQFF. CDR3 nucleotide sequence: TGTGCCAGCAGCCCCTACATTAGCGGGAGCCCTGGCTACAATGAGCAGTTCTTC. This chain connects TRBV3-1 (or the pseudogene TRBV3-2) to TRBJ2-1; 9 bases are shared with TRBD2. The CDR3 is made up of 18 amino acids. Germline V gene data show CDR1 as LGHDT and CDR2 as YNNKEL (reference sequence). V lost 4 bases, J lost 3 bases, and 13 bases stayed unmatched.

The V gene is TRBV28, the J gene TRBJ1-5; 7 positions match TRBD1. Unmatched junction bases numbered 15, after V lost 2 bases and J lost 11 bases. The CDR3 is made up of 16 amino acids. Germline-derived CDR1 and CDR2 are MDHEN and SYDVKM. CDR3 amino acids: CASSLDDRVPPLAQHF. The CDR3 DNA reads TGTGCCAGCAGTTTAGATGACAGGGTACCCCCCCTGGCCCAGCATTTT.

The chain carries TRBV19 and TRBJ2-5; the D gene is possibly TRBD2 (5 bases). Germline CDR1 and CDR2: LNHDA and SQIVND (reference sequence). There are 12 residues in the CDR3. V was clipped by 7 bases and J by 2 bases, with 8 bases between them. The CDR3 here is CASNSGQETQYF. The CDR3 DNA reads TGTGCCAGTAACTCGGGACAAGAGACCCAGTACTTC.

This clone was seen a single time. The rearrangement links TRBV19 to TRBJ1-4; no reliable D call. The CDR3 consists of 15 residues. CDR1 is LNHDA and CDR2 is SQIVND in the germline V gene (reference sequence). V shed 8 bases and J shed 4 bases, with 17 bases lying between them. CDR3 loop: CASRLSPARNEKLFF. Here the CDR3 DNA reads TGTGCCAGTCGCCTCTCACCAGCCCGTAATGAAAAACTGTTTTTT.

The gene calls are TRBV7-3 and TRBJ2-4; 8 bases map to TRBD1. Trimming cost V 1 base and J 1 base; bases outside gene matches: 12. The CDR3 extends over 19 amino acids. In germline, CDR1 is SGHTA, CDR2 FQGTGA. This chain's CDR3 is CASSLSGWSGGTAKNIQYF. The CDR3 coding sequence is TGTGCCAGCAGCTTAAGTGGTTGGTCAGGGGGCACGGCCAAAAACATTCAGTACTTC.

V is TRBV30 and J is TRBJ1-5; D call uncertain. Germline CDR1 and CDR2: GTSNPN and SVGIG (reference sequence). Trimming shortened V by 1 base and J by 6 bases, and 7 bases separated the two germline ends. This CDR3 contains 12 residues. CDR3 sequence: CAWSEAGQPQHF. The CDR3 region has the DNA TGTGCCTGGAGTGAGGCCGGTCAGCCCCAGCATTTT. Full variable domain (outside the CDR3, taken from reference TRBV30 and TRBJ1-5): SQTIHQWPATLVQPVGSPLSLECTVEGTSNPNLYWYRQAAGRGLQLLFYSVGIGQISSEVPQNLSASRPQDRQFILSSKKLLLSDSGFYLCAWSEAGQPQHFGDGTRLSIL.

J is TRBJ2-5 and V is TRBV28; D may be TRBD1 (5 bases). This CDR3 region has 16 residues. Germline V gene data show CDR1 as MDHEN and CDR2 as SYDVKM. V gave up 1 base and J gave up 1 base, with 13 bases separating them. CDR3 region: CASSLLATDRQETQYF. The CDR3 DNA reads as TGTGCCAGCAGTTTATTGGCGACAGATCGCCAAGAGACCCAGTACTTC.

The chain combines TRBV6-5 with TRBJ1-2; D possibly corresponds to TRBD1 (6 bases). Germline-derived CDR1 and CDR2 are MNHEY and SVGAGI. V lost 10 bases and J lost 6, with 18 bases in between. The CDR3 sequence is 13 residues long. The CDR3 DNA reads TGTGCCACCTCCCGGGGGGCTGCAGATGGCTACACCTTC. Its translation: CATSRGAADGYTF.

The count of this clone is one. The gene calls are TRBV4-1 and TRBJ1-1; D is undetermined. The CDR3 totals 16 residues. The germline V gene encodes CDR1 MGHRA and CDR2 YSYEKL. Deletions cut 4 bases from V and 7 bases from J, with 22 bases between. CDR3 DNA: TGCGCCAGCAGCCCGGGTGGAACAATAAAGTGGAGTGAAGCTTTCTTT. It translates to CASSPGGTIKWSEAFF.

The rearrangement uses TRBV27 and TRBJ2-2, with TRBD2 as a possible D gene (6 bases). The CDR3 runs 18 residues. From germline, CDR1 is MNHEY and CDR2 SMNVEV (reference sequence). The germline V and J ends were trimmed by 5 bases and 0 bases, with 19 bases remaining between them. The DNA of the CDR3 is TGTGCCAGCAGTCTCATCAAAACTAGCACAGCGAACACCGGGGAGCTGTTTTTT. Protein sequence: CASSLIKTSTANTGELFF.

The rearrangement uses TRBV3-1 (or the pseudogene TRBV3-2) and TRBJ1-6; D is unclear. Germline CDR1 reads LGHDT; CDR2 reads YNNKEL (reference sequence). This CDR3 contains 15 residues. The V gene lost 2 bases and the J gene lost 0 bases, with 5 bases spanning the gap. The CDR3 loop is CASSQLSSYNSPLHF. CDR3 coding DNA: TGTGCCAGCAGCCAACTAAGCTCCTATAATTCACCCCTCCACTTT.

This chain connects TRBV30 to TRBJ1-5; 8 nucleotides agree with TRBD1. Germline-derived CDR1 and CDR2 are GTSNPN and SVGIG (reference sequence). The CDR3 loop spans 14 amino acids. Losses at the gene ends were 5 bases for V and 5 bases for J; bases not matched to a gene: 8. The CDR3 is CAWGQGAFHQPQHF. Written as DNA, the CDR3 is TGTGCCTGGGGGCAGGGGGCGTTTCATCAGCCCCAGCATTTT.